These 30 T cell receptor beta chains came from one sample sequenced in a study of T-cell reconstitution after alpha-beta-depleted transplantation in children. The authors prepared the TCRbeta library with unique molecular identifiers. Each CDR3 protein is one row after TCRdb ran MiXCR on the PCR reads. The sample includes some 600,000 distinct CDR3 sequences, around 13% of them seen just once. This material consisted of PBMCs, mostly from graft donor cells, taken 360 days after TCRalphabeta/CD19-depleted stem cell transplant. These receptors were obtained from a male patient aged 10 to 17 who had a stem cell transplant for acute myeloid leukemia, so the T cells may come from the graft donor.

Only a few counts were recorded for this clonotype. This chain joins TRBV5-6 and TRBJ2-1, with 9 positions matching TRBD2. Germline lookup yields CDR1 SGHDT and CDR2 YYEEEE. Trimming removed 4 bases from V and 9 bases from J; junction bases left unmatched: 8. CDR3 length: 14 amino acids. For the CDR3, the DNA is TGTGCCAGCAGCCCACATCTAGCGGGGAGTGAGCAGTTCTTC. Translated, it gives CASSPHLAGSEQFF.

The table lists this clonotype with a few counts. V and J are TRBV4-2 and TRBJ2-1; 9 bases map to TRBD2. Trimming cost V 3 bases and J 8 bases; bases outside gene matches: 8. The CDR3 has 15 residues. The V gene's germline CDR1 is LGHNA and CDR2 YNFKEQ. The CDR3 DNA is TGTGCCAGCAGCCACCCGGGACTAGCAAGGCATGAGCAGTTCTTC. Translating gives CASSHPGLARHEQFF.

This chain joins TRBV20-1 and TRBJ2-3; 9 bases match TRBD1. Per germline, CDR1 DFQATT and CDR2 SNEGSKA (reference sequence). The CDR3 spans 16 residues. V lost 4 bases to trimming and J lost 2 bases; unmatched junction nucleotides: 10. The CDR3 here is CSATGDHRGPTDTQYF. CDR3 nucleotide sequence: TGCAGTGCTACAGGTGACCACAGGGGGCCCACAGATACGCAGTATTTT.

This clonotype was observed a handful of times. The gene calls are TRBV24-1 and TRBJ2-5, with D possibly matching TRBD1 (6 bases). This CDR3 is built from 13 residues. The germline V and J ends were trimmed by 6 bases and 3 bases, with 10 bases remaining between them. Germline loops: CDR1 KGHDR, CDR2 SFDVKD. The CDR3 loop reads CATSYWTEETQYF. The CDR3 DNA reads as TGTGCCACCAGTTACTGGACAGAAGAGACCCAGTACTTC.

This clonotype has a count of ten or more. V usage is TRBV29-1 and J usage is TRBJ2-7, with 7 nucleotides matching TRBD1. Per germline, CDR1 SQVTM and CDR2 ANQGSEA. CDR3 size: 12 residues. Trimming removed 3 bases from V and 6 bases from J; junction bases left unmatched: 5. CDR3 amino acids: CSVETTGTEQYF. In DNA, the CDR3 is TGCAGCGTTGAGACGACAGGGACCGAGCAGTACTTC.

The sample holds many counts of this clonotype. CDR3 in DNA: TGCAGTGCAACTCCCTCATCTAGCACAGATACGCAGTATTTT. Translation: CSATPSSSTDTQYF. The rearrangement joins TRBV20-1 to TRBJ2-3; D gene ambiguous. This CDR3 is built from 14 residues. The ends were cut back, 6 bases at V and 0 bases at J, with 13 bases in the middle. Germline V gives CDR1 DFQATT, CDR2 SNEGSKA (reference sequence).

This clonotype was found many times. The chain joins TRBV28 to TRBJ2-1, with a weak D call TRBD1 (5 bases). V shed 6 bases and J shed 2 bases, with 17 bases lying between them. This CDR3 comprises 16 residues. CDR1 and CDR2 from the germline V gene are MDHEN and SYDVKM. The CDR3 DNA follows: TGTGCCAGCAGCCTATGGGGTGAAGGGGCCTACAATGAGCAGTTCTTC. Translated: CASSLWGEGAYNEQFF.

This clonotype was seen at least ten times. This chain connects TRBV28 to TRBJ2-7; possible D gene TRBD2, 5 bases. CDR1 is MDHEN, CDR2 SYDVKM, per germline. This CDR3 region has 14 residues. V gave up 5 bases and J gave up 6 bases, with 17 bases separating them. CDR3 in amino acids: CASSPDLRMGEQYF. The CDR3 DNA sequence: TGTGCCAGCAGTCCGGACTTGAGGATGGGCGAGCAGTACTTC.

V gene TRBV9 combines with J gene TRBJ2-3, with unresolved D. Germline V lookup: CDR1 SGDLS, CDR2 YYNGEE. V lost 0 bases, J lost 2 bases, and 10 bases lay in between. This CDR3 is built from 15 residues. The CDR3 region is CASSVDDVHTDTQYF. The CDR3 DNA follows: TGTGCCAGCAGCGTAGACGACGTCCACACAGATACGCAGTATTTT.

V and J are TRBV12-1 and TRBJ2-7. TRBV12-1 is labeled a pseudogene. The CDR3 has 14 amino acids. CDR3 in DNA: TGTGCCAGCAGCCCTGCGCCTTTCACCTACGAGCAGTACTTC. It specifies CASSPAPFTYEQYF.

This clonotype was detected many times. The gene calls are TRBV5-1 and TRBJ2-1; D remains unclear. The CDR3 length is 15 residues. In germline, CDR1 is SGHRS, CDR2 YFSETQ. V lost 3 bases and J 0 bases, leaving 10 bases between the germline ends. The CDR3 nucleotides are TGCGCCAGCAGCTCCTCTTCCAGCTCCTACAATGAGCAGTTCTTC. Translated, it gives CASSSSSSSYNEQFF.

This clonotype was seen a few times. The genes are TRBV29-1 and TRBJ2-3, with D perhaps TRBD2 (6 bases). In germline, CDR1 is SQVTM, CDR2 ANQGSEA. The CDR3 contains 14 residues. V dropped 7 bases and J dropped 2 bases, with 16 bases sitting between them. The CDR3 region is CSAALAGVTDTQYF. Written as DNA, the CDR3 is TGCAGCGCCGCACTAGCTGGGGTCACAGATACGCAGTATTTT.

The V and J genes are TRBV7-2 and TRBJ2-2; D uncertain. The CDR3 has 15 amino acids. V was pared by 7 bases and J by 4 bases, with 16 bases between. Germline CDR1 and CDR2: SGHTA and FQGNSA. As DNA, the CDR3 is TGTGCCAGCATCCTTCTTGGGCCCCTCACCGGGGAGCTGTTTTTT. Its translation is CASILLGPLTGELFF.

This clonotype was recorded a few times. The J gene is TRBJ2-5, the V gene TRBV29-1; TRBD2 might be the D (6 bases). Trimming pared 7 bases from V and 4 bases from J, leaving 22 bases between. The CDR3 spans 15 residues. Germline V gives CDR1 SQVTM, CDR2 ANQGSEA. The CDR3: CSAFPRLTSIETQYF. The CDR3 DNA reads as TGCAGCGCCTTCCCCCGATTGACTAGTATAGAGACCCAGTACTTC. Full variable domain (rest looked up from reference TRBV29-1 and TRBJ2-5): SAVISQKPSRDICQRGTSLTIQCQVDSQVTMMFWYRQQPGQSLTLIATANQGSEATYESGFVIDKFPISRPNLTFSTLTVSNMSPEDSSIYLCSAFPRLTSIETQYFGPGTRLLVL.

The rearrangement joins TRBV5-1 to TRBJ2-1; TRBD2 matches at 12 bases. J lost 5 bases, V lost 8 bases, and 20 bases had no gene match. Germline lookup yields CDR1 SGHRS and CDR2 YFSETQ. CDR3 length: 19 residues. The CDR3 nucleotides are TGCGCCAGTTCGATACAGGGTTCAGGGACTAGCGGGCCCGACAATGAGCAGTTCTTC. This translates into CASSIQGSGTSGPDNEQFF.

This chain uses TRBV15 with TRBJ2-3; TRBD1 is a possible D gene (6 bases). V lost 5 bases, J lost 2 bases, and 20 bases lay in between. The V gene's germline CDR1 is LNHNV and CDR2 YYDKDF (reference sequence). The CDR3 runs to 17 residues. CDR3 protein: CATSRDQTGWFTDTQYF. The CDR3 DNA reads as TGTGCCACCAGCCGGGATCAGACAGGATGGTTCACAGATACGCAGTATTTT. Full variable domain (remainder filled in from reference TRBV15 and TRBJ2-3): DAMVIQNPRYQVTQFGKPVTLSCSQTLNHNVMYWYQQKSSQAPKLLFHYYDKDFNNEADTPDNFQSRRPNTSFCFLDIRSPGLGDTAMYLCATSRDQTGWFTDTQYFGPGTRLTVL.

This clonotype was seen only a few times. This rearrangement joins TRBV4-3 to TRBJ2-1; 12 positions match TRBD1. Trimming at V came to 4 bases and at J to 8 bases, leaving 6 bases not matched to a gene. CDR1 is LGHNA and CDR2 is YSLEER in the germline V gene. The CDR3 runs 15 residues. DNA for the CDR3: TGCGCCAGCAGCCTTCGGGACAGGGGGCAAGATGAGCAGTTCTTC. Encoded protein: CASSLRDRGQDEQFF.

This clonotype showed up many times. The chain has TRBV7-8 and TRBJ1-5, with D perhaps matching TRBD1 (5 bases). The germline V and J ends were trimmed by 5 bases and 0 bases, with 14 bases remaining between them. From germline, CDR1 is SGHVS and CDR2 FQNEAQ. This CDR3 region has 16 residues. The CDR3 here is CASSPGGANSNQPQHF. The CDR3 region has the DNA TGTGCCAGCAGCCCCGGCGGGGCGAATAGCAATCAGCCCCAGCATTTT.

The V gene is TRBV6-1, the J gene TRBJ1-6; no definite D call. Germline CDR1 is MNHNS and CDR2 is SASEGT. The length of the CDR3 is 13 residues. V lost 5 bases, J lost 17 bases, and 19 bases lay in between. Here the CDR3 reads CASSRPSRILIHF. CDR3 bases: TGTGCCAGCAGTCGACCTAGCAGGATTCTCATCCACTTT.

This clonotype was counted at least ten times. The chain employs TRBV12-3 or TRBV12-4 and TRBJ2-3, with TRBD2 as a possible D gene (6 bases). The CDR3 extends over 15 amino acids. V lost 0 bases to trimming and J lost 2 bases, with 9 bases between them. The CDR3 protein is CASSLAWDFTDTQYF. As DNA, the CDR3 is TGTGCCAGCAGTTTAGCTTGGGACTTCACAGATACGCAGTATTTT.

The DNA of the CDR3 is TGCGCCAGCAGCCCGGGGGCAGGGAGGTTCTACGAGCAGTACTTC. This gives the protein CASSPGAGRFYEQYF. This chain uses TRBV5-1 with TRBJ2-7, with D perhaps TRBD1 or TRBD2 (6 bases each). The CDR3 totals 15 residues. V was trimmed by 4 bases and J by 3 bases, leaving 17 bases between them. Germline CDR1 SGHRS, CDR2 YFSETQ. Full variable domain (outside the CDR3, taken from reference TRBV5-1 and TRBJ2-7): KAGVTQTPRYLIKTRGQQVTLSCSPISGHRSVSWYQQTPGQGLQFLFEYFSETQRNKGNFPGRFSGRQFSNSRSEMNVSTLELGDSALYLCASSPGAGRFYEQYFGPGTRLTVT.

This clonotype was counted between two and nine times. As DNA, the CDR3 is TGTGCCAGCAGCCGCGATACGTACTACCCATACAATGAGCAGTTCTTC. The encoded protein is CASSRDTYYPYNEQFF. V usage is TRBV9 and J usage is TRBJ2-1; no reliable D call. Germline V CDR1 and CDR2: SGDLS, YYNGEE. This CDR3 has 16 residues. The V end was cut by 4 bases, the J end by 4 bases, with 18 bases between.

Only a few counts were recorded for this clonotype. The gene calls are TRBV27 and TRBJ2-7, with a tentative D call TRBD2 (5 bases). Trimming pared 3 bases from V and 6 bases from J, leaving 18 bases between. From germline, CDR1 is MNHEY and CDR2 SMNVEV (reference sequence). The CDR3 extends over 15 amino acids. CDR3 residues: CASSFGVQSQFEQYF. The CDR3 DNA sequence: TGTGCCAGCAGTTTCGGGGTCCAGTCTCAGTTCGAGCAGTACTTC.

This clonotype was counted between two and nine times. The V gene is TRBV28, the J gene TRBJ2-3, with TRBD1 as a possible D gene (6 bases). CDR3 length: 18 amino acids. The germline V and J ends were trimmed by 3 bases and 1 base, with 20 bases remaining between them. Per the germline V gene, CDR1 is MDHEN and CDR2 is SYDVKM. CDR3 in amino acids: CASSFPLKQGPGTDTQYF. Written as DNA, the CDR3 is TGTGCCAGCAGTTTCCCTTTAAAGCAGGGGCCCGGCACAGATACGCAGTATTTT. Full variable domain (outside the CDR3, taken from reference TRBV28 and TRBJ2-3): DVKVTQSSRYLVKRTGEKVFLECVQDMDHENMFWYRQDPGLGLRLIYFSYDVKMKEKGDIPEGYSVSREKKERFSLILESASTNQTSMYLCASSFPLKQGPGTDTQYFGPGTRLTVL.

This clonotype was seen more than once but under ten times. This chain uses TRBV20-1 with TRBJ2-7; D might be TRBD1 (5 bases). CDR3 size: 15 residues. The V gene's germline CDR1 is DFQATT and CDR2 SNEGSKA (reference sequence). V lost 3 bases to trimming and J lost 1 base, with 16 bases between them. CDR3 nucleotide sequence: TGCAGTGCTAGTGACAGTGGTAAGGGGTCCTACGAGCAGTACTTC. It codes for CSASDSGKGSYEQYF.

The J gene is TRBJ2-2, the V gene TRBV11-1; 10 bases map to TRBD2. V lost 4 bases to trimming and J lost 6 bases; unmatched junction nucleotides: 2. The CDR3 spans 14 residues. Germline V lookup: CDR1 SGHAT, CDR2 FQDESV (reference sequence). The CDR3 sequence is CASSYGLAAGELFF. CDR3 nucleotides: TGTGCCAGCAGCTACGGACTAGCGGCCGGGGAGCTGTTTTTT.

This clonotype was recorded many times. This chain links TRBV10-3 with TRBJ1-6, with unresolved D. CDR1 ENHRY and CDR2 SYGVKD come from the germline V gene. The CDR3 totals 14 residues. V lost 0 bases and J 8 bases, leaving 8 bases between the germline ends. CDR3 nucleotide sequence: TGTGCCATCAGTGAGTCGACCGGGGATTCACCCCTCCACTTT. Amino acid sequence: CAISESTGDSPLHF.

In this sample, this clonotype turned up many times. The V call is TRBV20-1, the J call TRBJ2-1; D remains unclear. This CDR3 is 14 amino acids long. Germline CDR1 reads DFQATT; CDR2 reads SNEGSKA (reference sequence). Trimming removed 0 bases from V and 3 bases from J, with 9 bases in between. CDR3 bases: TGCAGTGCTAGAGACTTAACCTACTACAATGAGCAGTTCTTC. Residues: CSARDLTYYNEQFF.

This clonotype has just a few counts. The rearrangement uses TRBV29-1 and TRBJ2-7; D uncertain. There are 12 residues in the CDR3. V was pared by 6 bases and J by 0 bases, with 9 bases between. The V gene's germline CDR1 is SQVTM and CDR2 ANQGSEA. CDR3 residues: CSVLTYSYEQYF. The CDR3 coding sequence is TGCAGCGTCTTGACTTACTCCTACGAGCAGTACTTC.

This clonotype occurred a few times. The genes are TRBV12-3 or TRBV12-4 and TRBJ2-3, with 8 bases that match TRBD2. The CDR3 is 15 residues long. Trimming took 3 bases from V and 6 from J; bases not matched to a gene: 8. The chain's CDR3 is CASSLSGSGVDTQYF. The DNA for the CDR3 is TGTGCCAGCAGTTTGAGCGGGAGCGGGGTCGATACGCAGTATTTT.